This T cell receptor beta chain was sequenced during a study of blood T cell repertoires in COVID-19. Study information: T cells, B-cell-depleted T cells, or PBMCs provided the cDNA or gDNA that served as material.

This clone was detected only once. From germline, CDR1 is MNHEY and CDR2 SVGEGT. V dropped 4 bases and J dropped 1 base, with 16 bases sitting between them. This CDR3 comprises 17 residues. Authors' processing steps: Estimation of nucleated cell counts was performed using reference gene primer amplification. Data came from immunoSEQ multiplex PCR; TCRdb stores just in-frame clones and leaves some out. V, J and clone size are those of that table, while D and trimming were read from the DNA. The profile shows a few hundred thousand clones, around 89% of them singletons. The material sequenced was peripheral blood. This TCR came from a man aged 55-75 years who had recovered from COVID-19. The chain has TRBV6-2 or TRBV6-3 and TRBJ2-2; D possibly corresponds to TRBD2 (6 bases). In DNA form, the CDR3 reads TGTGCCAGCAGTTCTAACCGCGGGACGGTGAACACCGGGGAGCTGTTTTTT. The encoded protein is CASSSNRGTVNTGELFF.